The clone carrying this T cell receptor (beta chain) was counted many times. The antigen is unknown. Construction of the TCRbeta library involved unique molecular identifiers. In TCRdb, the PCR reads were re-called with MiXCR into one record per CDR3 protein. The sample lists 200,000 to 250,000 distinct CDR3 sequences; approximately 10% were seen once. The entry originates in a study of T-cell reconstitution after alpha-beta-depleted transplantation in children. Study-wide results and caveats: In some patients, recipient T cells and intrathymic progenitors surviving conditioning explained high day-60 diversity. Fresh T-cell production supplied most of the T-cell counts and diversity seen one year after transplant. Reportedly, alpha-beta T cells present about two months post-transplant originated from several hundred expanded clones of graft origin.

With 8 bases removed from V and 1 base from J, the gap between germline ends came to 5 bases. CDR3 length: 11 amino acids. This receptor was obtained from a child under two years old with acute myeloid leukemia, due to receive a stem cell transplant. The sequencing used PBMCs, collected before TCRalphabeta/CD19-depleted stem cell transplant. This chain links TRBV12-3 or TRBV12-4 with TRBJ1-1; no clear D. CDR3 residues: CASRWNTEAFF. The CDR3 coding sequence is TGTGCCAGCCGTTGGAACACTGAAGCTTTCTTT.